Sequencing of this T cell receptor beta chain was carried out in a study of beta chain features in type 1 diabetes. Notes on this clone: Its antigen is unidentified.

Per donor, one heparinised blood draw averaged around 120 mL. Study outcomes and limitations: Lower insertion and higher deletion counts appeared at VDJ junctions in type 1 diabetes patients. TCRB CDR3s from Type 1 diabetes patients were moderately but significantly shorter in all four CD4+ subsets.

The authors reverse transcribed all of the isolated RNA, so sequencing captured expressed TCRB transcripts. The read count averaged around 3.5 million across naive, central memory and regulatory T cell samples. Generated by immunoSEQ multiplex PCR, the TCRdb table keeps only in-frame clones and is missing some. Among roughly 170,000 clones listed, 10% to 15% were seen once. The TCR comes from a woman between 18 and 29 years old in good health. Source material: central memory CD4+ T cells from blood.

The CDR3 DNA reads TGTGCCAGTGCAACCGGGACTAGCTACTACAATGAGCAGTTCTTC. Its translation is CASATGTSYYNEQFF. This rearrangement joins TRBV19 to TRBJ2-1, with 9 bases identical to TRBD2. V lost 8 bases, J lost 3 bases, and 8 bases stayed unmatched. CDR1 is LNHDA, CDR2 SQIVND, per germline (reference sequence). The CDR3 runs 15 residues.